These 8 T cell receptor beta chains came from one sample sequenced in a study of T cell responses to AZD1222 COVID-19 vaccine. Clones were read by immunoSEQ multiplex PCR, and TCRdb kept only the in-frame ones, dropping some. Among more than 85,000 clones listed, roughly 80% were seen once. The source material was peripheral blood, sampled on day 0 of AZD1222 vaccination. Every receptor here comes from an adult in good health.

This chain uses TRBV7-9 with TRBJ1-2; 10 bases align to TRBD1. Germline CDR1 is SEHNR and CDR2 is FQNEAQ (reference sequence). The trim removed 5 bases at V and 4 bases at J, leaving 7 bases unmatched. The CDR3 consists of 15 residues. The CDR3 sequence is CASSPGTGARYGYTF. DNA for the CDR3: TGTGCCAGCAGCCCAGGGACAGGGGCCCGCTATGGCTACACCTTC. The full variable domain, completed using reference TRBV7-9 and TRBJ1-2, is DTGVSQNPRHKITKRGQNVTFRCDPISEHNRLYWYRQTLGQGPEFLTYFQNEAQLEKSRLLSDRFSAERPKGSFSTLEIQRTEQGDSAMYLCASSPGTGARYGYTFGSGTRLTVV.

The rearrangement uses TRBV4-1 and TRBJ2-1, with 8 bases identical to TRBD2. Germline values: CDR1 MGHRA, CDR2 YSYEKL. J was trimmed by 4 bases and V by 3 bases; bases with no gene match: 5. The CDR3 contains 15 residues. The CDR3 DNA reads as TGCGCCAGCAGCCAGACTAGCGCGGCTTACAATGAGCAGTTCTTC. Protein: CASSQTSAAYNEQFF.

The CDR3: CASSRSLTELDEQYF. DNA for the CDR3: TGTGCCAGCTCACGATCCCTCACGGAGCTTGACGAGCAGTACTTC. The V gene is TRBV18, the J gene TRBJ2-7; the D is unclear. V lost 4 bases and J 5 bases, leaving 18 bases between the germline ends. Looked up from germline, CDR1 is KGHSH and CDR2 is LQKENI. The CDR3 is made up of 15 amino acids.

This clone was detected once. A read error may produce the germline difference seen at one junction end. The V and J genes are TRBV6-1 and TRBJ1-1; the D is unclear. The CDR3 sequence is 10 residues long. The V gene's germline CDR1 is MNHNS and CDR2 SASEGT. CDR3 DNA sequence: TGTGCCAGCAGTGATGGTTTTTCTGGGTTT. Protein: CASSDGFSGF.

J is TRBJ1-2 and V is TRBV15; 7 positions match TRBD1. Germline CDR1 and CDR2: LNHNV and YYDKDF (reference sequence). This CDR3 contains 16 residues. Germline trimming cut 3 bases from V and 8 bases from J; bases unmatched to any gene: 15. For the CDR3, the DNA is TGTGCCACCAGCAGTTCGCGAGGGCGACAGGGAGGAGGCTACACCTTC. Translating gives CATSSSRGRQGGGYTF.

The chain recombines TRBV7-8 with TRBJ1-1; D is uncertain. V was clipped by 3 bases and J by 1 base, with 12 bases between them. Germline-derived CDR1 and CDR2 are SGHVS and FQNEAQ. CDR3 length equals 15 residues. The CDR3 protein is CASSFLNRKNTEAFF. The DNA of the CDR3 is TGTGCCAGCAGCTTTCTAAACAGAAAGAACACTGAAGCTTTCTTT.

In this sample, this clone turned up a few times. The V call is TRBV19, the J call TRBJ1-1; D gene uncertain. The CDR3 is 14 residues long. The germline CDR1 and CDR2 sequences are LNHDA and SQIVND (reference sequence). Between the trimmed V and J ends, which lost 7 bases and 4 bases, there was a span of 16 bases. CDR3 sequence reads: CASTPTQLGTEAFF. CDR3 nucleotide sequence: TGTGCCAGTACGCCGACCCAGCTGGGCACTGAAGCTTTCTTT. Combining the CDR3 with reference TRBV19 and TRBJ1-1 gives the whole variable domain DGGITQSPKYLFRKEGQNVTLSCEQNLNHDAMYWYRQDPGQGLRLIYYSQIVNDFQKGDIAEGYSVSREKKESFPLTVTSAQKNPTAFYLCASTPTQLGTEAFFGQGTRLTVV.

The CDR3 region is CASSSYRVLDQPQHF. CDR3 nucleotides: TGTGCCAGCAGTTCATACAGGGTATTGGATCAGCCCCAGCATTTT. The J gene is TRBJ1-5, the V gene TRBV6-2 or TRBV6-3; a possible D gene is TRBD1 (6 bases). Germline values: CDR1 MNHEY, CDR2 SVGEGT. Trimming took off 4 bases at V and 5 bases at J, with 15 bases between the two ends. CDR3 length: 15 residues.